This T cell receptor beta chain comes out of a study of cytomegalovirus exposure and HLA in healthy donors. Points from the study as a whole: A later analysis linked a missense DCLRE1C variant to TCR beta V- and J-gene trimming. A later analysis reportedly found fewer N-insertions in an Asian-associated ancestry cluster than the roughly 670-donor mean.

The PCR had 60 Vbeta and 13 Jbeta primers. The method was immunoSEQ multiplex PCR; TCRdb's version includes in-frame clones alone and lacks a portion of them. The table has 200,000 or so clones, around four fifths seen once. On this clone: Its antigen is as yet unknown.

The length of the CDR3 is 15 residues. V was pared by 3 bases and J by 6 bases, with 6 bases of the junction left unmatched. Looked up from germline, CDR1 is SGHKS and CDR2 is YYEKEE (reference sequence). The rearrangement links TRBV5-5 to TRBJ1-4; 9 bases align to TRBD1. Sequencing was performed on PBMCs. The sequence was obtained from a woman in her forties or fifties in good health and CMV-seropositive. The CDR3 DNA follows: TGTGCCAGCAGCTCAACCGGGACAGGGCATGAAAAACTGTTTTTT. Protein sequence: CASSSTGTGHEKLFF.